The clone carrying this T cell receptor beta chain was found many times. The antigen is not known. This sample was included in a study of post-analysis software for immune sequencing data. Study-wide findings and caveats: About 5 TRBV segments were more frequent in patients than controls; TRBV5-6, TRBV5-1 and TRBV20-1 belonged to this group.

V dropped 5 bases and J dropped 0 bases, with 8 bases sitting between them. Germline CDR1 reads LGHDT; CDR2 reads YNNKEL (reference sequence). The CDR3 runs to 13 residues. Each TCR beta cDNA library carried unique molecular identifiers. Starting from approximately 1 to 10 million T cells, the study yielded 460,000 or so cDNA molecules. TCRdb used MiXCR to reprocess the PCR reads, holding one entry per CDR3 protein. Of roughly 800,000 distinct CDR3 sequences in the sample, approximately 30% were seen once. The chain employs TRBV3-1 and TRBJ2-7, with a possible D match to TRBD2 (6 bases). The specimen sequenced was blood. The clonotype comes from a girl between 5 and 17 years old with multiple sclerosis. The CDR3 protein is CASSWGVSYEQYF. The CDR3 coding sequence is TGTGCCAGCAGCTGGGGGGTCTCCTACGAGCAGTACTTC.